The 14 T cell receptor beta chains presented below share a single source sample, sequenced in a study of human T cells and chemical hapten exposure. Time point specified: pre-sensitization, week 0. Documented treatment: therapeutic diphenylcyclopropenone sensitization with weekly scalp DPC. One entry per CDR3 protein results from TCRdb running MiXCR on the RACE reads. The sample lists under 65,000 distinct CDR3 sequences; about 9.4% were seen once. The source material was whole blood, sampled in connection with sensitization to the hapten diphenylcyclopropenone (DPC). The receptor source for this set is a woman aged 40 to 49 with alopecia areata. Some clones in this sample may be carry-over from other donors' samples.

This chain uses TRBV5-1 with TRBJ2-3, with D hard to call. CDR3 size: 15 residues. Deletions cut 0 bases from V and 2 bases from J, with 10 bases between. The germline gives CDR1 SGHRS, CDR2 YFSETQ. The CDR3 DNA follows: TGCGCCAGCAGCTTGGCATGGGTTGACACAGATACGCAGTATTTT. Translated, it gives CASSLAWVDTDTQYF. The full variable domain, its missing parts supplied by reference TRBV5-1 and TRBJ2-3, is KAGVTQTPRYLIKTRGQQVTLSCSPISGHRSVSWYQQTPGQGLQFLFEYFSETQRNKGNFPGRFSGRQFSNSRSEMNVSTLELGDSALYLCASSLAWVDTDTQYFGPGTRLTVL.

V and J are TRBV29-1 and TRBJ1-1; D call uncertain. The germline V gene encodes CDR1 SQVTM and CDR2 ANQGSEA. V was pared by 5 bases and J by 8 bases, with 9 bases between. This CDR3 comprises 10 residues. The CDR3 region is CSVRTPEAFF. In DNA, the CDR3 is TGCAGCGTTCGAACCCCCGAAGCTTTCTTT. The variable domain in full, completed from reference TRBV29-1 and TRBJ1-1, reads SAVISQKPSRDICQRGTSLTIQCQVDSQVTMMFWYRQQPGQSLTLIATANQGSEATYESGFVIDKFPISRPNLTFSTLTVSNMSPEDSSIYLCSVRTPEAFFGQGTRLTVV.

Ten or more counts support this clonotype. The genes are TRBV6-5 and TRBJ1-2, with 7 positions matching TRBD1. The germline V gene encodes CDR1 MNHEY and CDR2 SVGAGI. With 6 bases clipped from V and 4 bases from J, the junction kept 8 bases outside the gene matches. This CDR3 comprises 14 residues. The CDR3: CASSRTGNPYGYTF. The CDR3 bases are TGTGCCAGCAGCCGGACAGGAAACCCCTATGGCTACACCTTC.

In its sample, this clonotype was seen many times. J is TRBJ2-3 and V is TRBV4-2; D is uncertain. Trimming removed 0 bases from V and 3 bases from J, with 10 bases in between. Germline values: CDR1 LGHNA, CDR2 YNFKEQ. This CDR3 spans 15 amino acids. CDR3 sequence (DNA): TGTGCCAGCAGCCAAGATCGGCGGACGACAGATACGCAGTATTTT. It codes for CASSQDRRTTDTQYF.

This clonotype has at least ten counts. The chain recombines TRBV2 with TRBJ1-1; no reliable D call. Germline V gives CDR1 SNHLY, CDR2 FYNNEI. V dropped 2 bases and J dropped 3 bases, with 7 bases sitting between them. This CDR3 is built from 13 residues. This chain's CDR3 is CASSEPGYTEAFF. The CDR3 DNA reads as TGTGCCAGCAGTGAACCGGGGTACACTGAAGCTTTCTTT.

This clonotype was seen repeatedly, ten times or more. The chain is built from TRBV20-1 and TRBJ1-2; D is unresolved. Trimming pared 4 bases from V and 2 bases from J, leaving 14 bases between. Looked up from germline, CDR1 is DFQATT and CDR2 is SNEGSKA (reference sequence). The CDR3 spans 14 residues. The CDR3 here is CSATPEQGNYGYTF. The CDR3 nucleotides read TGCAGTGCTACTCCAGAACAAGGAAACTATGGCTACACCTTC.

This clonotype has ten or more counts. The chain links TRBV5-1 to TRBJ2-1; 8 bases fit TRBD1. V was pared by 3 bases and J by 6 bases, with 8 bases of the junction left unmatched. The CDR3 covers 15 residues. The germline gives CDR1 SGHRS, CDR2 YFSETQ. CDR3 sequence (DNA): TGCGCCAGCAGCTCAGGACAGGGCGGGGTCAATGAGCAGTTCTTC. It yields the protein CASSSGQGGVNEQFF.

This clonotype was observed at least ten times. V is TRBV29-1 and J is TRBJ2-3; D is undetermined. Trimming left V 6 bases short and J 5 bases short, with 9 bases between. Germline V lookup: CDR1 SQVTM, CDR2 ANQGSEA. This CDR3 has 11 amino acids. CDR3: CSVPKGDTQYF. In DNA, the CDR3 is TGCAGCGTCCCGAAGGGAGATACGCAGTATTTT.

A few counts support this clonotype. CDR3 coding DNA: TGTGCCAGCAGCCCCCAGGGCTATTTCGCTGAAGCTTTCTTT. Translation gives CASSPQGYFAEAFF. The chain has TRBV3-1 and TRBJ1-1; possibly TRBD1 for D (5 bases). Germline assignment: CDR1 LGHDT and CDR2 YNNKEL (reference sequence). V shed 4 bases and J shed 6 bases, with 15 bases lying between them. The CDR3 totals 14 residues.

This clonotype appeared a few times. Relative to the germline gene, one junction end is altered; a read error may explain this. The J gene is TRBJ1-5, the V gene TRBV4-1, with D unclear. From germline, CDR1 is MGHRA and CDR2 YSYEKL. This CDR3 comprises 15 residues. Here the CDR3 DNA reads TGCGCCAGCTCAGAGGGCAGGCCTAACAATAAGCCCCAGCATTTT. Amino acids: CASSEGRPNNKPQHF.

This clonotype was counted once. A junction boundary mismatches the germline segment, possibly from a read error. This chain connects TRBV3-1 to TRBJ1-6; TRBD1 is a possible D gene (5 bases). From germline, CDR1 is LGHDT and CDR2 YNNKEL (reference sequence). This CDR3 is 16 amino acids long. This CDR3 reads CTSSQRGSSYNSPLHF. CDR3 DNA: TGTACCAGCAGCCAGCGGGGGAGCTCCTATAATTCACCCCTCCACTTT.

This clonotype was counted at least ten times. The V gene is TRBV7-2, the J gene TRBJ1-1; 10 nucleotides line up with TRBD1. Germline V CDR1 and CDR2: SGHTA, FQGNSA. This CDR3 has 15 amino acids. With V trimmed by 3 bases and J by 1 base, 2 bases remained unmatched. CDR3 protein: CASSFRQGANTEAFF. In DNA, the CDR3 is TGTGCCAGCAGCTTTCGACAGGGGGCGAACACTGAAGCTTTCTTT.

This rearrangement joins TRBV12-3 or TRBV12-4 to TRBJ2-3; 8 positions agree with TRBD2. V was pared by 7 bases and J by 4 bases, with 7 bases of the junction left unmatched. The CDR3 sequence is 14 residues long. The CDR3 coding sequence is TGTGCCAGCATCATCGGGGGGGCCCCAGATACGCAGTATTTT. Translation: CASIIGGAPDTQYF.

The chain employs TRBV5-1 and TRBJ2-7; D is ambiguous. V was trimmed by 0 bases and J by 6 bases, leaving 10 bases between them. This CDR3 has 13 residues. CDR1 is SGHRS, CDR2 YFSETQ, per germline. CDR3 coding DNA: TGCGCCAGCAGCTTGGTCCCCGCTGGCGAGCAGTACTTC. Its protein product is CASSLVPAGEQYF.